One sample yielded the 23 T cell receptor beta chains listed below, sequenced in a study of human T cells and chemical hapten exposure. Time point defined: patch test 1, 2 weeks after DPC sensitization. As for treatment: therapeutic diphenylcyclopropenone sensitization with weekly scalp DPC. Via MiXCR, TCRdb re-called the RACE reads, giving one row per CDR3 protein. The sample has tens of thousands of distinct CDR3 sequences; roughly 7.1% are singletons. The sample in question was whole blood, obtained in connection with sensitization to the hapten diphenylcyclopropenone (DPC). Receptors were obtained from a woman between 25 and 40 years old with alopecia areata. Some clones in this sample may be carry-over from other donors' samples.

This chain joins TRBV18 and TRBJ2-7; D may be TRBD1 or TRBD2 (6 bases each). The ends were cut back, 0 bases at V and 5 bases at J, with 17 bases in the middle. There are 16 residues in the CDR3. The germline gives CDR1 KGHSH, CDR2 LQKENI. The DNA for the CDR3 is TGTGCCAGCTCACCACCGTCGGGGGCTAAAGACCACGAGCAGTACTTC. Residues: CASSPPSGAKDHEQYF.

The chain is built from TRBV6-5 and TRBJ2-7, with 7 nucleotides matching TRBD1. The ends lost 2 bases at V and 3 bases at J; junction bases unmatched: 7. CDR3 length equals 15 residues. Germline lookup yields CDR1 MNHEY and CDR2 SVGAGI. The CDR3, as DNA: TGTGCCAGCAGTTACGCCGGGACAGACCACTACGAGCAGTACTTC. Its protein is CASSYAGTDHYEQYF.

This clonotype was found many times. The chain recombines TRBV14 with TRBJ1-1, with D perhaps matching TRBD1 (5 bases). The CDR3 is 13 amino acids. Deletions cut 1 base from V and 11 bases from J, with 14 bases between. Per germline, CDR1 SGHDN and CDR2 FVKESK. In DNA form, the CDR3 reads TGTGCCAGCAGCCAAGGGACGGCCTGGGACGCTTTCTTT. Translating it yields CASSQGTAWDAFF. Full variable domain (missing parts from reference TRBV14 and TRBJ1-1): EAGVTQFPSHSVIEKGQTVTLRCDPISGHDNLYWYRRVMGKEIKFLLHFVKESKQDESGMPNNRFLAERTGGTYSTLKVQPAELEDSGVYFCASSQGTAWDAFFGQGTRLTVV.

Comments on this clonotype: Given a much more abundant clone one base away, this may be a read error. The gene calls are TRBV29-1 and TRBJ1-1, with D maybe TRBD1 (5 bases). From germline, CDR1 is SQVTM and CDR2 ANQGSEA. Trimming removed 6 bases at V and 1 base at J, with 12 bases between. The CDR3 totals 13 residues. DNA for the CDR3: TGCAGCGTCGATTACCAGGGGAACACTGAAGCTTTCTTT. It yields the protein CSVDYQGNTEAFF. Together with reference TRBV29-1 and TRBJ1-1, the CDR3 gives the full variable domain: SAVISQKPSRDICQRGTSLTIQCQVDSQVTMMFWYRQQPGQSLTLIATANQGSEATYESGFVIDKFPISRPNLTFSTLTVSNMSPEDSSIYLCSVDYQGNTEAFFGQGTRLTVV.

The chain links TRBV6-6 to TRBJ2-5, with D hard to call. Trimming took 7 bases from V and 5 from J, leaving 8 bases between them. The CDR3 has 11 amino acids. Germline lookup yields CDR1 MNHNY and CDR2 SVGAGI (reference sequence). CDR3 sequence: CASMVGETQYF. Here the CDR3 DNA reads TGTGCCAGCATGGTTGGGGAGACCCAGTACTTC.

The chain has TRBV2 and TRBJ2-7, with D unclear. The CDR3 runs 11 residues. Germline V gene lookup returns CDR1 SNHLY and CDR2 FYNNEI. V lost 5 bases to trimming and J lost 5 bases, with 7 bases between them. The CDR3 region is CASSNGHEQYF. The CDR3 region has the DNA TGTGCCAGCAGTAACGGGCACGAGCAGTACTTC.

This clonotype was counted many times. CDR3 coding DNA: TGCAGTGCCCCCGCCCGGTTGAACACTGAAGCTTTCTTT. Its translation is CSAPARLNTEAFF. V usage is TRBV20-1 and J usage is TRBJ1-1; no reliable D call. Germline-derived CDR1 and CDR2 are DFQATT and SNEGSKA (reference sequence). Trimming stripped 6 bases from V and 0 bases from J, with 11 bases between. The CDR3 is made up of 13 amino acids.

In this sample, this clonotype turned up many times. The genes are TRBV3-1 and TRBJ2-2, with 8 bases that match TRBD2. CDR1 is LGHDT, CDR2 YNNKEL, per germline (reference sequence). This CDR3 contains 16 residues. The V gene end was trimmed by 0 bases and the J gene end by 4 bases; junction bases not matched to a gene: 4. DNA of the CDR3: TGTGCCAGCAGCCAAGAAGTCGCGGGGGGCACCGGGGAGCTGTTTTTT. It yields the protein CASSQEVAGGTGELFF.

This clonotype was observed many times. The chain carries TRBV7-6 and TRBJ1-5; no firm D call. The CDR3 is 13 residues long. Trimming pared 5 bases from V and 4 bases from J, leaving 9 bases between. Looked up from germline, CDR1 is SGHVS and CDR2 is FNYEAQ. The CDR3 nucleotides read TGTGCCAGCAGCGTCTCAAATAATCAGCCCCAGCATTTT. It codes for CASSVSNNQPQHF. Drawing the rest from reference TRBV7-6 and TRBJ1-5, the complete variable domain is GAGVSQSPRYKVTKRGQDVALRCDPISGHVSLYWYRQALGQGPEFLTYFNYEAQQDKSGLPNDRFSAERPEGSISTLTIQRTEQRDSAMYRCASSVSNNQPQHFGDGTRLSIL.

The CDR3 DNA reads TGCAGCGCCACCGGGACAGGCACAGATACGCAGTATTTT. It is translated as CSATGTGTDTQYF. The gene calls are TRBV29-1 and TRBJ2-3; 7 nucleotides line up with TRBD1. The germline V gene encodes CDR1 SQVTM and CDR2 ANQGSEA. CDR3 size: 13 residues. J lost 1 base, V lost 7 bases, and 5 bases had no gene match.

This clonotype was seen many times. This chain uses TRBV2 with TRBJ1-2; a possible D gene is TRBD1 (5 bases). V gave up 5 bases and J gave up 6 bases, with 16 bases separating them. Germline CDR1 is SNHLY and CDR2 is FYNNEI. This CDR3 region has 14 residues. Here the CDR3 DNA reads TGTGCCAGCAGTTCCGGGGACGGAAATGATGGCTACACCTTC. As protein: CASSSGDGNDGYTF.

This clonotype was counted many times. The chain recombines TRBV6-5 with TRBJ1-4; 7 bases map to TRBD1. V trimming: 1 base; J trimming: 5 bases; junction bases outside the gene matches: 7. Germline CDR1 and CDR2: MNHEY and SVGAGI. The CDR3 sequence is 16 residues long. The CDR3 DNA reads as TGTGCCAGCAGTTACTACCCAGGGGGTTACAATGAAAAACTGTTTTTT. Protein: CASSYYPGGYNEKLFF.

In this sample, this clonotype turned up many times. This rearrangement joins TRBV3-1 to TRBJ1-5; no reliable D call. V was trimmed by 4 bases and J by 5 bases, leaving 15 bases between them. CDR1 is LGHDT and CDR2 is YNNKEL in the germline V gene (reference sequence). The CDR3 contains 15 residues. The CDR3 DNA reads as TGTGCCAGCAGCCCCCAATTCACCGGGCATCAGCCCCAGCATTTT. Protein sequence: CASSPQFTGHQPQHF.

This clonotype was picked up many times. The chain is built from TRBV20-1 and TRBJ2-5; the D is unclear. CDR1 and CDR2 from the germline V gene are DFQATT and SNEGSKA (reference sequence). V lost 5 bases, J lost 2 bases, and 15 bases lay in between. This CDR3 has 14 residues. The chain's CDR3 is CSARGSLGQETQYF. As DNA, the CDR3 is TGCAGTGCTCGTGGTTCCCTTGGGCAAGAGACCCAGTACTTC.

This clonotype was found a few times. This sequence joins TRBV12-3 or TRBV12-4 and TRBJ1-5; D not resolved. V was cut by 2 bases and J by 6 bases, with 11 bases left in between. CDR3 length equals 14 residues. Written as DNA, the CDR3 is TGTGCCAGCAGTTTATCCGGGAGTAGTCAGCCCCAGCATTTT. Its translation is CASSLSGSSQPQHF.

V is TRBV6-6 and J is TRBJ1-5, with unresolved D. Trimming cost V 7 bases and J 6 bases, with 13 bases left between them. The CDR3 runs to 13 residues. Germline loops: CDR1 MNHNY, CDR2 SVGAGI (reference sequence). In DNA, the CDR3 is TGTGCCAGCACTGGGGTCCTCCGTCAGCCCCAGCATTTT. It is translated as CASTGVLRQPQHF.

This clonotype was seen only a few times. In DNA form, the CDR3 reads TGCGCCAGCAGCTTGGGTAGCGGGGGAGAGACCCAGTACTTC. Protein product: CASSLGSGGETQYF. This chain joins TRBV5-1 and TRBJ2-5, with TRBD2 matching over 9 bases. CDR1 is SGHRS and CDR2 is YFSETQ in the germline V gene. The V and J ends lost 0 bases and 4 bases, in that order; junction bases with no gene match: 1. The CDR3 sequence is 14 residues long. Supplemented by reference TRBV5-1 and TRBJ2-5, the full variable domain reads KAGVTQTPRYLIKTRGQQVTLSCSPISGHRSVSWYQQTPGQGLQFLFEYFSETQRNKGNFPGRFSGRQFSNSRSEMNVSTLELGDSALYLCASSLGSGGETQYFGPGTRLLVL.

A remark on this clonotype: This sequence may be a read error, since a much larger clone differs from it by one base. The chain carries TRBV24-1 and TRBJ1-6; D remains ambiguous. The germline V gene has CDR1 KGHDR and CDR2 SFDVKD. There are 16 residues in the CDR3. DNA for the CDR3: TGTGCCCCCAGTGATTTCCCACTACGGGATAATTCACCCCTCCACTTT. This codes for CAPSDFPLRDNSPLHF.

This clonotype was seen a handful of times. V and J are TRBV19 and TRBJ1-1; 7 bases are shared with TRBD1. Germline-derived CDR1 and CDR2 are LNHDA and SQIVND (reference sequence). The CDR3 extends over 14 amino acids. The V segment lost 6 bases and the J segment 1 base; nucleotides outside the gene matches: 5. The CDR3 coding sequence is TGTGCCAGTAGGGTTGGACAGGCGAACACTGAAGCTTTCTTT. Encoded protein: CASRVGQANTEAFF.

The table lists this clonotype with many counts. The chain couples TRBV2 to TRBJ2-7; TRBD1 matches 12 bases. Per germline, CDR1 SNHLY and CDR2 FYNNEI. The CDR3 is made up of 15 amino acids. V lost 6 bases and J lost 0; bases outside the gene matches: 3. The CDR3 nucleotides read TGTGCCAGCAGCGTGGGACAGGGGGCCTCCTACGAGCAGTACTTC. Translated: CASSVGQGASYEQYF.

This clonotype was seen repeatedly, ten times or more. The V and J genes are TRBV20-1 and TRBJ1-1, with D perhaps matching TRBD1 (6 bases). Trimming shortened V by 1 base and J by 4 bases, and 13 bases separated the two germline ends. CDR3 length equals 14 residues. From germline, CDR1 is DFQATT and CDR2 SNEGSKA (reference sequence). CDR3: CSARGQVYITEAFF. The CDR3 DNA reads TGCAGTGCTAGAGGACAGGTTTATATCACTGAAGCTTTCTTT.

This clonotype was counted only a few times. The genes are TRBV3-1 and TRBJ2-3; D possibly uses TRBD1 or TRBD2 (5 bases each). The V end was cut by 1 base, the J end by 2 bases, with 13 bases between. The length of the CDR3 is 16 residues. Germline CDR1 reads LGHDT; CDR2 reads YNNKEL (reference sequence). This CDR3 is CASSQGGGPLTDTQYF. The CDR3 region has the DNA TGTGCCAGCAGCCAAGGGGGCGGGCCCCTCACAGATACGCAGTATTTT.

This clonotype was observed once. V usage is TRBV30 and J usage is TRBJ1-5; D remains ambiguous. V lost 0 bases and J lost 5, with 11 bases in between. CDR1 is GTSNPN, CDR2 SVGIG, per germline (reference sequence). The CDR3 has 14 residues. The CDR3 loop reads CAWSVGSSDQPQHF. The CDR3, as DNA: TGTGCCTGGAGTGTAGGGTCAAGCGATCAGCCCCAGCATTTT.